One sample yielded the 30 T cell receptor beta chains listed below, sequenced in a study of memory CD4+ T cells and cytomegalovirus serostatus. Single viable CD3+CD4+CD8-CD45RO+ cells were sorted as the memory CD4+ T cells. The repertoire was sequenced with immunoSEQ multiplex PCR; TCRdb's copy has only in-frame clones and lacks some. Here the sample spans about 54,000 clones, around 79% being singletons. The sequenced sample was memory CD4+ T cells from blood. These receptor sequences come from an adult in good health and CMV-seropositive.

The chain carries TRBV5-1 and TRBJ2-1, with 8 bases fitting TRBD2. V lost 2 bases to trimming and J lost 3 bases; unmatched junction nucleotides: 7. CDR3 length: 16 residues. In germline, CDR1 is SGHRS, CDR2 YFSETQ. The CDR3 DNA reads TGCGCCAGCAGCTTAAACCACGGGAGGGACTACAATGAGCAGTTCTTC. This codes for CASSLNHGRDYNEQFF. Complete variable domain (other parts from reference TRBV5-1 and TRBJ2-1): KAGVTQTPRYLIKTRGQQVTLSCSPISGHRSVSWYQQTPGQGLQFLFEYFSETQRNKGNFPGRFSGRQFSNSRSEMNVSTLELGDSALYLCASSLNHGRDYNEQFFGPGTRLTVL.

The CDR3 here is CASRSSGTGFHEQYF. CDR3 nucleotides: TGTGCCAGCAGGTCCTCCGGGACAGGGTTCCACGAGCAGTACTTC. This chain connects TRBV28 to TRBJ2-7, with 9 nucleotides matching TRBD1. This CDR3 spans 15 amino acids. Germline CDR1 MDHEN, CDR2 SYDVKM. The ends lost 6 bases at V and 5 bases at J; junction bases unmatched: 11.

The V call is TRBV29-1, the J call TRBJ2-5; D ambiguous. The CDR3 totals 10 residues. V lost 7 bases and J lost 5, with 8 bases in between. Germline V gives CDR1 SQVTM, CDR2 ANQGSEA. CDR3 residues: CSGASETQYF. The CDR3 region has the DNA TGCAGCGGTGCATCGGAGACCCAGTACTTC.

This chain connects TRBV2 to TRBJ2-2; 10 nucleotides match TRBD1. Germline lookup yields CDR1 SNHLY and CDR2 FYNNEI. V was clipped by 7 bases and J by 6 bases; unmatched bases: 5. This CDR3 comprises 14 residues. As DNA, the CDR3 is TGTGCCAGCACGCCAGGACAGGGGGCCGGGGAGCTGTTTTTT. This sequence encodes CASTPGQGAGELFF. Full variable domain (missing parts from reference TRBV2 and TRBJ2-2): EPEVTQTPSHQVTQMGQEVILRCVPISNHLYFYWYRQILGQKVEFLVSFYNNEISEKSEIFDDQFSVERPDGSNFTLKIRSTKLEDSAMYFCASTPGQGAGELFFGEGSRLTVL.

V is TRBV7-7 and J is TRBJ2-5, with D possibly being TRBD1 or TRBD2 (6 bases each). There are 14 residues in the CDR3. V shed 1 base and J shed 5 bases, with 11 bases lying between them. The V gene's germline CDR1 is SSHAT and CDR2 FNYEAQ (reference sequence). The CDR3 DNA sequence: TGTGCCAGCAGCTTAGTAGGGGGGTCTGAGACCCAGTACTTC. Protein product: CASSLVGGSETQYF.

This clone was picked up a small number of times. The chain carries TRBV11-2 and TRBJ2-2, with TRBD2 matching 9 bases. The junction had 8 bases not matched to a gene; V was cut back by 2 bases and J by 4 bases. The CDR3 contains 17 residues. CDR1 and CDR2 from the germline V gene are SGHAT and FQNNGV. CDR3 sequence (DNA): TGTGCCAGCAGCTTACCTCTAGCGGGAAGTGCCACCGGGGAGCTGTTTTTT. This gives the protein CASSLPLAGSATGELFF. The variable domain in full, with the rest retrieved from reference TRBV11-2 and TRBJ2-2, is EAGVAQSPRYKIIEKRQSVAFWCNPISGHATLYWYQQILGQGPKLLIQFQNNGVVDDSQLPKDRFSAERLKGVDSTLKIQPAKLEDSAVYLCASSLPLAGSATGELFFGEGSRLTVL.

The CDR3 DNA reads TGCGCCAGCAGCCAAGCGGACGGAGCGGGTTACAATGAGCAGTTCTTC. Translating gives CASSQADGAGYNEQFF. The V call is TRBV4-1, the J call TRBJ2-1, with D possibly being TRBD2 (6 bases). This CDR3 contains 16 residues. Germline CDR1 MGHRA, CDR2 YSYEKL. Between the trimmed V and J ends, which lost 1 base and 4 bases, there was a span of 14 bases.

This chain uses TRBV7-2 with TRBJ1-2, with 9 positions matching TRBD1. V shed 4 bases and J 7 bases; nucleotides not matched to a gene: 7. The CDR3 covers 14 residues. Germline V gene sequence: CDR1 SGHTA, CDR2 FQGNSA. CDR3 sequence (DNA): TGTGCCAGCAGCTGGAACCCGGGACAGGGTGGCTACACCTTC. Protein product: CASSWNPGQGGYTF.

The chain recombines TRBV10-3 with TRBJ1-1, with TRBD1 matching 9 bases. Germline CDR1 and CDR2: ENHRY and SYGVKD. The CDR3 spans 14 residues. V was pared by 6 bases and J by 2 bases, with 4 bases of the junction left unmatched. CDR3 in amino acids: CAIRRTGDNTEAFF. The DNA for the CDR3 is TGTGCCATCAGACGGACAGGGGACAACACTGAAGCTTTCTTT.

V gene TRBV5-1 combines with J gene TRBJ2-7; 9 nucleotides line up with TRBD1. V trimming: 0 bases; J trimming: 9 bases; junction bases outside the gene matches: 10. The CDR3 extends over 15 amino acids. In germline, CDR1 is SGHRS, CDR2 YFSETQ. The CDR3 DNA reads TGCGCCAGCAGCTTGGGTACGGGACAGGGCGTGGGGCAGTACTTC. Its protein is CASSLGTGQGVGQYF.

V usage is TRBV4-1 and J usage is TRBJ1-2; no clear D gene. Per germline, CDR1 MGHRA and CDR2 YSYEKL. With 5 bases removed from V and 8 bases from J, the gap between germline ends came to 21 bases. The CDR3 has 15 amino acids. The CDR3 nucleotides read TGCGCCAGCAGCTACCTTGCACGGTATGGGAGCGGCTACACCTTC. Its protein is CASSYLARYGSGYTF.

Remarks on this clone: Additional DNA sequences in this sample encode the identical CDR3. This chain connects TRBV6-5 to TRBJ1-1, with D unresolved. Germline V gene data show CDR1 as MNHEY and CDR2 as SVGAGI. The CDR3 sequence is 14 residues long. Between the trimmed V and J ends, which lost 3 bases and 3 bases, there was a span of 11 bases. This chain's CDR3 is CASSYRAGDTEAFF. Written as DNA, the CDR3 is TGTGCCAGCAGTTATCGGGCAGGAGACACTGAAGCTTTCTTT.

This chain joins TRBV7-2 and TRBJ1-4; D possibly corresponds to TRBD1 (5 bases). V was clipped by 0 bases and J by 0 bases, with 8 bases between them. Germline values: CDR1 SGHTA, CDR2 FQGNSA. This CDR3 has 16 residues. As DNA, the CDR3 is TGTGCCAGCAGCTTAGCTGGGGCCACAACTAATGAAAAACTGTTTTTT. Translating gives CASSLAGATTNEKLFF.

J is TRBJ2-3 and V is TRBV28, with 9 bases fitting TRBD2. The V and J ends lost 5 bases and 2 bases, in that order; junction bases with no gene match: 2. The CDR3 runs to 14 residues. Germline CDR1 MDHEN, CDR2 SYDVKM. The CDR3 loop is CASSLAGTTDTQYF. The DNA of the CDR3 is TGTGCCAGCAGTCTAGCGGGAACCACAGATACGCAGTATTTT.

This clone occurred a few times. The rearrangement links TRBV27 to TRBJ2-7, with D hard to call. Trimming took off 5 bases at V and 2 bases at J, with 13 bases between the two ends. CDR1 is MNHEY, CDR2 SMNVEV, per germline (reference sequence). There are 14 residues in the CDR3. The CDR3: CASSPNTRPYEQYV. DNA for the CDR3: TGTGCCAGCAGTCCCAACACCCGTCCCTACGAGCAGTACGTC.

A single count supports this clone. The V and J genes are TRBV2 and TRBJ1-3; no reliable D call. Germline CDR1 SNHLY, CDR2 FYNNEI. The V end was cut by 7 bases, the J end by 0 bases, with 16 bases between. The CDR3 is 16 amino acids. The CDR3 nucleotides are TGTGCCAGCACTTCCGATCCCAGGCCCTCTGGAAACACCATATATTTT. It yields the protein CASTSDPRPSGNTIYF.

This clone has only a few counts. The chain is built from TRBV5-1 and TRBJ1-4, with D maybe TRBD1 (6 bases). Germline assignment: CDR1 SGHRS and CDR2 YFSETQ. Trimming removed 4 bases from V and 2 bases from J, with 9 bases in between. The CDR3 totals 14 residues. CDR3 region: CASSPDSTNEKLFF. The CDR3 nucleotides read TGCGCCAGCAGCCCGGACAGTACTAATGAAAAACTGTTTTTT.

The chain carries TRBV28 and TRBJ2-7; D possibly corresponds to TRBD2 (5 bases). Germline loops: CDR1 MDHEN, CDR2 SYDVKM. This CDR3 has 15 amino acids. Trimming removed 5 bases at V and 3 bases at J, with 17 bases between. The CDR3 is CASSPETGVHYEQYF. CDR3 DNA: TGTGCCAGCAGTCCCGAAACCGGGGTGCACTACGAGCAGTACTTC.

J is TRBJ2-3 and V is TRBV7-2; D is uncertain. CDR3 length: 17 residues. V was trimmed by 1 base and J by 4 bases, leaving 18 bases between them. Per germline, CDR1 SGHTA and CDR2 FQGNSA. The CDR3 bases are TGTGCCAGCAGCTTAGAGTCCGGCTTAACGTGGGCAGATACGCAGTATTTT. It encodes CASSLESGLTWADTQYF. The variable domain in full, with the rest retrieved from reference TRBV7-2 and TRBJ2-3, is GAGVSQSPSNKVTEKGKDVELRCDPISGHTALYWYRQSLGQGLEFLIYFQGNSAPDKSGLPSDRFSAERTGGSVSTLTIQRTQQEDSAVYLCASSLESGLTWADTQYFGPGTRLTVL.

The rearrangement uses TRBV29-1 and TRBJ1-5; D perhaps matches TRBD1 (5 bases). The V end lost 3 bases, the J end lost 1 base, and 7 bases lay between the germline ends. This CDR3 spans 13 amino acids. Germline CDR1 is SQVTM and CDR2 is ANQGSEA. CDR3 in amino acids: CSVDGGSNQPQHF. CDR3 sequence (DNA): TGCAGCGTTGACGGGGGGAGCAATCAGCCCCAGCATTTT. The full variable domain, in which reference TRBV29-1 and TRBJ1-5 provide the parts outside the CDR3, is SAVISQKPSRDICQRGTSLTIQCQVDSQVTMMFWYRQQPGQSLTLIATANQGSEATYESGFVIDKFPISRPNLTFSTLTVSNMSPEDSSIYLCSVDGGSNQPQHFGDGTRLSIL.

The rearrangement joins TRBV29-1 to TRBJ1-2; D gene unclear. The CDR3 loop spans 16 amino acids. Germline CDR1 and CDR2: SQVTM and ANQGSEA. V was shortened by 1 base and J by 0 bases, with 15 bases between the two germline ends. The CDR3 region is CSVEALRFLANYGYTF. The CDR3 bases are TGCAGCGTTGAAGCTTTAAGGTTTCTCGCTAACTATGGCTACACCTTC.

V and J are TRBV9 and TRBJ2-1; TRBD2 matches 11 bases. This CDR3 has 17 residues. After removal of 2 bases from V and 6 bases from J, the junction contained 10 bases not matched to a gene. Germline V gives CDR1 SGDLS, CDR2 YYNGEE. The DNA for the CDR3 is TGTGCCAGCAGCGTTTCCGCCCCTAGCGGGAGGATCAATGAGCAGTTCTTC. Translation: CASSVSAPSGRINEQFF.

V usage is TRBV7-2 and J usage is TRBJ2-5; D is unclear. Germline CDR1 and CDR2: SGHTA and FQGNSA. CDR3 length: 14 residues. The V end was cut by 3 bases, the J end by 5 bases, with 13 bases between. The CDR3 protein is CASSLNAAGETQYF. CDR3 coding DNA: TGTGCCAGCAGCTTGAATGCCGCCGGCGAGACCCAGTACTTC. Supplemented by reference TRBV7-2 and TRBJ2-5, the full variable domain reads GAGVSQSPSNKVTEKGKDVELRCDPISGHTALYWYRQSLGQGLEFLIYFQGNSAPDKSGLPSDRFSAERTGGSVSTLTIQRTQQEDSAVYLCASSLNAAGETQYFGPGTRLLVL.

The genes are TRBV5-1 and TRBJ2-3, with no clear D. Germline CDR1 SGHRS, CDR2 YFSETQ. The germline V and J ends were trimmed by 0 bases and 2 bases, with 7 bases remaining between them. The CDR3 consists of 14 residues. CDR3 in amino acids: CASSLAQPTDTQYF. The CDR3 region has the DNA TGCGCCAGCAGCTTGGCTCAGCCCACAGATACGCAGTATTTT.

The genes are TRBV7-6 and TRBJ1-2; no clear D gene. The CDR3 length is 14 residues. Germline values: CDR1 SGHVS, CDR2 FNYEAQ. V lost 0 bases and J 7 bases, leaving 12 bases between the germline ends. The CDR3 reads CASSLAGGGPGYTF. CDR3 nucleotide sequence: TGTGCCAGCAGCTTAGCAGGTGGAGGACCTGGCTACACCTTC.

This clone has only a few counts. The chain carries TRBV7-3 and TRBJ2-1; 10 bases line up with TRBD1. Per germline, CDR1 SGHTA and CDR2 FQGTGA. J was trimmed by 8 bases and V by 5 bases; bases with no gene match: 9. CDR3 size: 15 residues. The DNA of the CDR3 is TGTGCCAGCAGCAAGGGAGGGACAGGGGCGGATGAGCAGTTCTTC. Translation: CASSKGGTGADEQFF.

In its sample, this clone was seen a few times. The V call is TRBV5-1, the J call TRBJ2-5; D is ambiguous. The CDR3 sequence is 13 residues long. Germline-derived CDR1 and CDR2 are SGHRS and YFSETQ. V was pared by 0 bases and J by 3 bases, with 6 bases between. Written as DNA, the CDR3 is TGCGCCAGCAGCTTGGTTGTAGAAGAGACCCAGTACTTC. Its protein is CASSLVVEETQYF.

As DNA, the CDR3 is TGTGCCAGCAGTAGAAGCGGGAATTTCCAAGAGACCCAGTACTTC. Protein: CASSRSGNFQETQYF. The chain uses TRBV28 and TRBJ2-5; 7 nucleotides agree with TRBD2. Germline loops: CDR1 MDHEN, CDR2 SYDVKM. The CDR3 consists of 15 residues. V lost 5 bases and J lost 1; bases outside the gene matches: 7. The entire variable domain, with the rest obtained from reference TRBV28 and TRBJ2-5, is as follows: DVKVTQSSRYLVKRTGEKVFLECVQDMDHENMFWYRQDPGLGLRLIYFSYDVKMKEKGDIPEGYSVSREKKERFSLILESASTNQTSMYLCASSRSGNFQETQYFGPGTRLLVL.

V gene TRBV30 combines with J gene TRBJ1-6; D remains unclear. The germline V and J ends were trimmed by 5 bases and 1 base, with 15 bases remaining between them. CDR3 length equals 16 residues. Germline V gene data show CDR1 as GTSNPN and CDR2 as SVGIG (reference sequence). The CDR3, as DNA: TGTGCCTGGCTAACCCCTGGAAGTTCCTATAATTCACCCCTCCACTTT. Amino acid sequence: CAWLTPGSSYNSPLHF.

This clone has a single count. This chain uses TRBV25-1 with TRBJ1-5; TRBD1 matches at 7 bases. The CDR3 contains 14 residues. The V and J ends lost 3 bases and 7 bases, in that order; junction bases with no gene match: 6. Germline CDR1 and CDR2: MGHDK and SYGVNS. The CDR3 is CASSETGWGQPQHF. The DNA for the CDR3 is TGTGCCAGCAGTGAGACAGGGTGGGGGCAGCCCCAGCATTTT.